This TCR beta chain emerged from a study of blood T cells in healthy people across ages. In the case of this clonotype: With a much larger clone just one base away, this may be a read error.

Using a J-beta primer mix together with a sample-barcoded 5' primer, a second PCR was run for about 7 to 12 cycles. Each cDNA molecule received a tag from a template-switch adaptor that had 12 random nucleotides. In TCRdb, the 5' RACE reads were re-called with MiXCR into one record per CDR3 protein. The table lists 600,000 to 800,000 distinct CDR3 sequences, about 51% of them singletons. The sample taken for sequencing was blood. The receptor was derived from a woman over 75 in good health.

The CDR3 nucleotides are TGCAGTGCTTTCGGACTAGCGGGGAACAATGAGCAGTACTTC. Its protein is CSAFGLAGNNEQYF. The rearrangement links TRBV20-1 to TRBJ2-7; 12 bases are a match to TRBD2. J lost 7 bases, V lost 5 bases, and 9 bases had no gene match. Germline CDR1 and CDR2: DFQATT and SNEGSKA (reference sequence). There are 14 residues in the CDR3.